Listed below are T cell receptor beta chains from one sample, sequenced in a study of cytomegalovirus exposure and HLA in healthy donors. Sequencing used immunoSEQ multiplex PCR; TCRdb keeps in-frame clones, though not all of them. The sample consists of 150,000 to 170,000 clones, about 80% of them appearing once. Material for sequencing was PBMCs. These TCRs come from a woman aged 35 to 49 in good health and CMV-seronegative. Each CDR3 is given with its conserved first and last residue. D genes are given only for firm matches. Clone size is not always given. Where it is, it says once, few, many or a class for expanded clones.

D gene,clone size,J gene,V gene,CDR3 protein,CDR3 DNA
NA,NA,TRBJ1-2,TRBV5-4,CASSSILQGLGYTF,TGTGCCAGCAGCTCAATACTCCAGGGTTTGGGCTACACCTTC
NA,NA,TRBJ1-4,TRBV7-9,CASSFIPGEKLFF,TGTGCCAGCAGCTTCATACCGGGTGAAAAACTGTTTTTT
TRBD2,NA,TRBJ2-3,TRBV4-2,CASSQGTGGLTDTQYF,TGTGCCAGCAGCCAGGGGACGGGGGGGCTGACAGATACGCAGTATTTT
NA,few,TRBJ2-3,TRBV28,CASSLDGRPPFRNTQYF,TGTGCCAGCAGTTTAGACGGCAGGCCGCCTTTTAGGAATACGCAGTATTTT
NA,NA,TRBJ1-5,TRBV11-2,CASSLESSNQPQHF,TGTGCCAGCAGCTTAGAGAGCAGCAATCAGCCCCAGCATTTT
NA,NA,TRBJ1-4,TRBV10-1,CASSESAREKLFF,TGCGCCAGCAGTGAGTCCGCCAGGGAAAAACTGTTTTTT
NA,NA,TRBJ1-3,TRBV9,CASSVGDRPNTIYF,TGTGCCAGCAGCGTAGGCGACAGACCAAACACCATATATTTT
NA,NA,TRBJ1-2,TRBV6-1,CASSEIRDYGYTF,TGTGCCAGCAGTGAAATTAGAGACTATGGCTACACCTTC
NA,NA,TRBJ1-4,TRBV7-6,CASSPGFRGWGEKLFF,TGTGCCAGCAGCCCAGGATTCAGGGGATGGGGTGAAAAACTGTTTTTT
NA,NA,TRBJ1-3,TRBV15,CATSHPVGGIGNTIYF,TGTGCCACCAGCCACCCCGTTGGAGGGATCGGAAACACCATATATTTT
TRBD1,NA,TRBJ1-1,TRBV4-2,CASSQDPGTGGTEAFF,TGTGCCAGCAGCCAAGATCCAGGGACAGGGGGCACTGAAGCTTTCTTT
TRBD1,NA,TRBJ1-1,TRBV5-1,CASRSIQGGTEAFF,TGCGCCAGCAGAAGTATTCAGGGGGGCACTGAAGCTTTCTTT
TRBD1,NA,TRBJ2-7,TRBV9,CASSVSGQGSSYEQYF,TGTGCCAGCAGCGTCTCGGGACAGGGCAGCTCCTACGAGCAGTACTTC
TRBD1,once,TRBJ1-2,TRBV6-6,CASSYPRDRGIYGYTF,TGTGCCAGCAGTTACCCAAGGGACAGGGGAATCTATGGCTACACCTTC
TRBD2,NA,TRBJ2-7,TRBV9,CASSSRLAGEQYF,TGTGCCAGCAGCTCCCGACTAGCGGGGGAGCAGTACTTC
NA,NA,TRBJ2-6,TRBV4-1,CASSQFWGAGANVLTF,TGCGCCAGCAGCCAGTTTTGGGGGGCTGGGGCCAACGTCCTGACTTTC
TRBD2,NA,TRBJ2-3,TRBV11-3,CASSLVSGTDTQYF,TGTGCCAGCAGCTTAGTTAGCGGGACAGATACGCAGTATTTT
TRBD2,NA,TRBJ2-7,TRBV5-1,CASSPGTSGRVYEQYF,TGCGCCAGCAGCCCCGGGACTAGCGGGAGGGTGTACGAGCAGTACTTC
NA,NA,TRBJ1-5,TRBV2,CASNPLSQGGQPQHF,TGTGCCAGCAACCCCCTGAGCCAGGGCGGTCAGCCCCAGCATTTT
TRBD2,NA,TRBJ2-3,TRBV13,CASSFGVGLAVTDTQYF,TGTGCCAGCAGCTTCGGGGTGGGACTAGCGGTCACAGATACGCAGTATTTT
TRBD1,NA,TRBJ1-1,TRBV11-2,CASSDRGLTEAFF,TGTGCCAGCAGCGACAGGGGCCTAACCGAAGCTTTCTTT
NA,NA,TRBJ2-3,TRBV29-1,CSKRESTDTQYF,TGCAGTAAGAGGGAGAGCACAGATACGCAGTATTTT
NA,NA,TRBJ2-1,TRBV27,CASSLRSGVNEQFF,TGTGCCAGCAGTCTCCGATCAGGGGTCAATGAGCAGTTCTTC
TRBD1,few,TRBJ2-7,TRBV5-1,CASSSGTGRVEQYF,TGCGCCAGCAGCTCCGGGACAGGGAGGGTCGAGCAGTACTTC
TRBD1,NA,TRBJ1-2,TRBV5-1,CASSLEAGGYGYTF,TGCGCCAGCAGCTTGGAAGCAGGGGGCTATGGCTACACCTTC
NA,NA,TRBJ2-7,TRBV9,CASSVGPGGSYEQYF,TGTGCCAGCAGCGTAGGACCGGGGGGCAGCTACGAGCAGTACTTC
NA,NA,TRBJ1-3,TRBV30,CAWSVGQGMSGNTIYF,TGTGCCTGGAGTGTAGGGCAGGGGATGTCTGGAAACACCATATATTTT
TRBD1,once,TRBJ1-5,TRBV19,CASSIMGQGTGAQHF,TGTGCCAGTAGTATAATGGGACAGGGGACGGGAGCCCAGCATTTT
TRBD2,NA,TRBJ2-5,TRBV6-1,CASRSGTKETQYF,TGTGCCAGCAGATCAGGGACTAAAGAGACCCAGTACTTC
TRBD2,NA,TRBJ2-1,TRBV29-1,CSVVAGGLSYNEQFF,TGCAGCGTTGTGGCGGGGGGGCTCTCCTACAATGAGCAGTTCTTC
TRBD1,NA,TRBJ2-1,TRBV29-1,CSARDRGAYNEQFF,TGCAGCGCCCGGGACAGGGGGGCCTACAATGAGCAGTTCTTC
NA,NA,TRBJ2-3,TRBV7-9,CAGQNTDTQYF,TGTGCCGGACAAAACACAGATACGCAGTATTTT
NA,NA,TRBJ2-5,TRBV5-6,CASSLQETQYF,TGTGCCAGCAGCCTGCAAGAGACCCAGTACTTC
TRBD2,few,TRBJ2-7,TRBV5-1,CASSLVTSGRYYEQYF,TGCGCCAGCAGCTTGGTGACTAGCGGGAGATACTACGAGCAGTACTTC
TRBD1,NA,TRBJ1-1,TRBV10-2,CASSEMTGVTEAFF,TGCGCCAGCAGTGAGATGACAGGGGTAACTGAAGCTTTCTTT
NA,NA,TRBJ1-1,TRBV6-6,CASSYGRGFTEAFF,TGTGCCAGCAGTTATGGGAGGGGCTTCACTGAAGCTTTCTTT
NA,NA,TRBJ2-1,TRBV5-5,CASSLAPGREQFF,TGTGCCAGCAGCTTGGCCCCTGGCCGTGAGCAGTTCTTC
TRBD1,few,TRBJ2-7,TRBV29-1,CSVRGGQGAREQYF,TGCAGCGTAAGGGGGGGACAGGGGGCACGCGAGCAGTACTTC
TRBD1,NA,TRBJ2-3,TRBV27,CASSSRGRPDTQYF,TGTGCCAGCAGTTCGAGGGGGCGCCCAGATACGCAGTATTTT
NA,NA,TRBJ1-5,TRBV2,CASSEESNQPQHF,TGTGCCAGCAGTGAAGAGAGTAATCAGCCCCAGCATTTT
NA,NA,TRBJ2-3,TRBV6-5,CASSLGPGSDTQYF,TGTGCCAGCAGCCTTGGTCCTGGCTCAGATACGCAGTATTTT
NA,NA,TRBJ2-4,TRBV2,CASKVSLAKNIQYF,TGTGCCAGCAAAGTGAGCCTAGCCAAAAACATTCAGTACTTC
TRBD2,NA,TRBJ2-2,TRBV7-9,CAAGGASTGELFF,TGTGCTGCCGGGGGGGCCTCCACCGGGGAGCTGTTTTTT
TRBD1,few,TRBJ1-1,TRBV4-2,CASSQASGGMGNTEAFF,TGTGCCAGCAGCCAAGCCTCAGGGGGAATGGGGAACACTGAAGCTTTCTTT
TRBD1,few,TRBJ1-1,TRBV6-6,CASSYGQGGHTEAFF,TGTGCCAGCAGTTACGGACAGGGAGGTCACACTGAAGCTTTCTTT
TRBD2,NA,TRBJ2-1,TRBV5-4,CASSLASSGVSYNEQFF,TGTGCCAGCAGCTTGGCCTCTAGCGGGGTTTCCTACAATGAGCAGTTCTTC
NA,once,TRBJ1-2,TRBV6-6,CASSENYGYTF,TGTGCCAGCAGTGAGAACTATGGCTACACCTTC
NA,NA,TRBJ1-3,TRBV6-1,CASSERVLGANGNTIYF,TGTGCCAGCAGTGAACGGGTGTTGGGGGCTAATGGAAACACCATATATTTT
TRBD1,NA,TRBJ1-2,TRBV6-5,CASSSIQGAHYGYTF,TGTGCCAGCAGCTCTATACAGGGGGCACACTATGGCTACACCTTC
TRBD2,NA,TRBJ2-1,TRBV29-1,CSGGTSGSFEFF,TGCAGCGGCGGGACTAGCGGGAGTTTCGAGTTCTTC
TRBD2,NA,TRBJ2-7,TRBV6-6,CASTTGGEGAYEQYF,TGTGCCAGCACCACAGGAGGGGAGGGTGCCTACGAGCAGTACTTC
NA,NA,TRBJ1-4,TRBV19,CASSPRGTSPGAHEKLFF,TGTGCCAGTAGTCCCCGAGGCACGTCCCCAGGGGCGCATGAAAAACTGTTTTTT
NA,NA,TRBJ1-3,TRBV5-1,CASSLSPGGTGNTIYF,TGCGCCAGCAGCTTGAGCCCGGGGGGGACTGGAAACACCATATATTTT
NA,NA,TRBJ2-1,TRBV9,CASSVGDRGYRNEQFF,TGTGCCAGCAGCGTAGGGGATCGGGGATATCGGAATGAGCAGTTCTTC
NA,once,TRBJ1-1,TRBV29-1,CSVVEGRTGNTEAFF,TGCAGCGTTGTCGAGGGGAGGACCGGGAACACTGAAGCTTTCTTT
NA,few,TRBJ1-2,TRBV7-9,CASSSQRNYGYTF,TGTGCCAGCAGCTCTCAGCGTAACTATGGCTACACCTTC
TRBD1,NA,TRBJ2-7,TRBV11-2,CASSYGTGREQYF,TGTGCCAGCAGCTATGGGACAGGGAGAGAGCAGTACTTC